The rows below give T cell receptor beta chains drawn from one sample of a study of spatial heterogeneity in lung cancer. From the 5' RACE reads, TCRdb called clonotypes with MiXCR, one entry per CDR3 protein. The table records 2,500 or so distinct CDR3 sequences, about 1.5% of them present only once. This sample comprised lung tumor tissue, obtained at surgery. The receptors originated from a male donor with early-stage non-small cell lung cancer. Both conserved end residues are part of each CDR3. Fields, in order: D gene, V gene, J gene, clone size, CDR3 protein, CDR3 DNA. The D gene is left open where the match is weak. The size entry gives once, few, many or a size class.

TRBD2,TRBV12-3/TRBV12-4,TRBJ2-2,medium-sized,CASTLLAGRTGELFF,TGTGCCAGCACCCTACTAGCGGGAAGGACCGGGGAGCTGTTTTTT
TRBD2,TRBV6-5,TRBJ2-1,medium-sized,CASRSLAGGTNEQFF,TGTGCCAGCAGATCCCTAGCGGGAGGCACCAATGAGCAGTTCTTC
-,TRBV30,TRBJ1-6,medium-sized,CAAQGEYNSPLHF,TGTGCCGCTCAGGGAGAGTATAATTCACCCCTCCACTTT
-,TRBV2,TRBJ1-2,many,CASSAGTVGGYTF,TGTGCCAGCAGTGCTGGGACCGTGGGCGGCTACACCTTC
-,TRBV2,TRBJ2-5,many,CASSGRGGEETQYF,TGTGCCAGCAGTGGTCGGGGTGGTGAGGAGACCCAGTACTTC
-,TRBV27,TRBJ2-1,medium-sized,CASRRGGDDEQFF,TGTGCCAGCCGGAGGGGGGGGGACGATGAGCAGTTCTTC
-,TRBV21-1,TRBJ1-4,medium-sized,CASSRAGTGETNEKLFF,TGTGCCAGCAGCAGAGCCGGGACAGGGGAGACTAATGAAAAACTGTTTTTT
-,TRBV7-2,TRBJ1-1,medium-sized,CASSLQGYTEAFF,TGTGCCAGCAGCTTACAGGGTTACACTGAAGCTTTCTTT
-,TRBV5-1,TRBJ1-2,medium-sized,CASSPDGMNYGYTF,TGCGCCAGCAGCCCGGACGGGATGAACTATGGCTACACCTTC
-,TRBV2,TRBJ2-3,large,CASSDLRASDTQYF,TGTGCCAGCAGTGACTTGCGGGCCTCAGATACGCAGTATTTT
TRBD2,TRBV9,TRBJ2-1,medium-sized,CASRKTSGQSGEQFF,TGTGCCAGCAGGAAGACTAGCGGGCAATCTGGGGAGCAGTTCTTC
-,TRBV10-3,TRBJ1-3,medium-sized,CAISEGALGNTIYF,TGTGCCATCAGTGAGGGGGCCCTTGGAAACACCATATATTTT
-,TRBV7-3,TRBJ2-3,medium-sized,CASSLRGSGTDTQYF,TGTGCCAGCAGCTTAAGAGGGTCGGGCACAGATACGCAGTATTTT
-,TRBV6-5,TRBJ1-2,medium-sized,CASSYSSGNLGYTF,TGTGCCAGCAGTTACTCGAGTGGGAATCTTGGCTACACCTTC
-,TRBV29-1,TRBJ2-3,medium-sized,CSVEILLLSDTQYF,TGCAGCGTTGAAATTTTGTTACTTTCAGATACGCAGTATTTT
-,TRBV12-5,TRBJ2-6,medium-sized,CASGLDLGAGANVLTF,TGTGCTAGTGGTTTGGACTTAGGGGCGGGGGCCAACGTCCTGACTTTC
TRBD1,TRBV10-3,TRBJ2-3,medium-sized,CAISLGTDPDTQYF,TGTGCCATCAGCCTCGGGACAGACCCAGATACGCAGTATTTT
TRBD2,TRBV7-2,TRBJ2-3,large,CASSPSGAWGGTQYF,TGTGCCAGCAGCCCTAGCGGGGCCTGGGGAGGTACGCAGTATTTT
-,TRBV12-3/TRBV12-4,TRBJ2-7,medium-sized,CASSAPGRTYEQYF,TGTGCCAGCAGTGCCCCGGGACGGACCTACGAGCAGTACTTC
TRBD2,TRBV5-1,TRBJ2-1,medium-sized,CASSPSTTGGNEQFF,TGCGCCAGCAGCCCCTCAACAACGGGGGGCAATGAGCAGTTCTTC
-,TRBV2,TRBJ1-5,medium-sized,CASRRGQGNQPQHF,TGTGCCAGCAGAAGGGGACAAGGCAATCAGCCCCAGCATTTT
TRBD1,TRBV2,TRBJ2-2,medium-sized,CASRGQGGTGELFF,TGTGCCAGCAGGGGACAGGGGGGAACCGGGGAGCTGTTTTTT
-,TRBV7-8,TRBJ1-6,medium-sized,CASSFHGGPAPLHF,TGTGCCAGCAGCTTCCACGGGGGGCCGGCACCCCTCCACTTT
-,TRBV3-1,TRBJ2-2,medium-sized,CASSALEQGFAAGELFF,TGTGCCAGCAGCGCACTAGAACAGGGATTCGCGGCCGGGGAGCTGTTTTTT
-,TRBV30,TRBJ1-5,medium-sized,CAWSVVNQPQHF,TGTGCCTGGAGTGTTGTCAATCAGCCCCAGCATTTT
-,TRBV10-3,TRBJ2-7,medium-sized,CAISESSGSYEQYF,TGTGCCATCAGTGAGTCTAGCGGCTCCTACGAGCAGTACTTC
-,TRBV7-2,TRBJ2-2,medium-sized,CASSLSRTIDTGELFF,TGTGCCAGCAGCTTAAGCAGGACGATTGACACCGGGGAGCTGTTTTTT
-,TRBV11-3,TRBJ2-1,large,CASSGWDNEQFF,TGTGCCAGCAGCGGATGGGACAATGAGCAGTTCTTC
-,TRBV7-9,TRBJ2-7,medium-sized,CASSLSYEQYF,TGTGCCAGCAGCTTATCGTACGAGCAGTACTTC
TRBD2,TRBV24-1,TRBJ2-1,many,CATSDPGTSGGALHNEQFF,TGTGCCACCAGTGACCCCGGGACTAGCGGGGGGGCCCTACACAATGAGCAGTTCTTC
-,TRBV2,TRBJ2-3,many,CASMDGFSTDTQYF,TGTGCCAGCATGGACGGGTTCAGCACAGATACGCAGTATTTT
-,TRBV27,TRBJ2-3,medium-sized,CASSPGNRDTDTQYF,TGTGCCAGCAGTCCAGGGAATCGGGATACAGATACGCAGTATTTT